This TCR beta chain was captured in a study of blood T cell repertoires in COVID-19. Whole-study context: Acute and convalescent COVID-19 samples came from the United States, Italy and Spain. The cDNA or gDNA used as material had been derived from T cells, B-cell-depleted T cells, or PBMCs.

CDR1 and CDR2 from the germline V gene are LNHDA and SQIVND (reference sequence). This CDR3 spans 16 amino acids. V gave up 3 bases and J gave up 4 bases, with 18 bases separating them. The authors' processing: Amplification of reference gene primers was used by the study to estimate nucleated cell counts. Measured with immunoSEQ multiplex PCR; TCRdb has only the in-frame clones, and not every one. The DNA gave D and trimming, while V, J and clone size come from that table. The sample lists about 160,000 clones, 80% to 90% occurring once. The chain couples TRBV19 to TRBJ1-2, with no clear D. Sequenced material: peripheral blood. This TCR was sampled from a woman older than 75 with acute or convalescent COVID-19. The CDR3 DNA follows: TGTGCCAGTAGTATCTGGAGGACGGGAGGATCCTATGGCTACACCTTC. This translates into CASSIWRTGGSYGYTF.